The clone carrying this T cell receptor beta chain rates as medium-sized. Its antigen is currently unknown. The data are from a study of cytomegalovirus exposure and HLA in healthy donors. Study details: There were just under 400 genotyped donors. Of these, about 80% fell in the genetic ancestry cluster associated with self-reported Caucasian donors. Points from the study as a whole: A highly shared variant cluster was judged a likely technical artifact.

Trimming removed 3 bases from V and 4 bases from J; junction bases left unmatched: 15. The CDR3 sequence is 17 residues long. Germline V gives CDR1 SQVTM, CDR2 ANQGSEA. The PCR made use of 60 Vbeta and 13 Jbeta primers. Sequencing used immunoSEQ multiplex PCR; TCRdb keeps in-frame clones, though not all of them. Counted here are under 200,000 clones, roughly 75% occurring once; the ten biggest clones make up 4% to 5.5%. This TCR was recovered from a male donor in good health and CMV-seronegative. The specimen sequenced was PBMCs. J is TRBJ2-3 and V is TRBV29-1; 8 bases agree with TRBD2. The CDR3 loop is CSVEGRGGGGPPDTQYF. The CDR3 region has the DNA TGCAGCGTTGAGGGGCGGGGTGGCGGGGGGCCACCAGATACGCAGTATTTT.